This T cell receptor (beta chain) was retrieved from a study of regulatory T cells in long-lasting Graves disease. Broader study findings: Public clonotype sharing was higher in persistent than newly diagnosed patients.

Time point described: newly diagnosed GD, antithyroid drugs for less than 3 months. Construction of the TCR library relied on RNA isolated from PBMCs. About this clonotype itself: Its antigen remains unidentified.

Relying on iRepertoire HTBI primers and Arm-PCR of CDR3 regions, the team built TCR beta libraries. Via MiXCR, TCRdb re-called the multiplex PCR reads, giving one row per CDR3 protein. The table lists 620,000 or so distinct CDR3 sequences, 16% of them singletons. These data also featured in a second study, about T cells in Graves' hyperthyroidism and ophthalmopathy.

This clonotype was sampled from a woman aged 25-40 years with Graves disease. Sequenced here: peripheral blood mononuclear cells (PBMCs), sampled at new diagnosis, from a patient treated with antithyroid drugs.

The CDR3 loop is CASRRRPVGGAETQYF. CDR3 sequence (DNA): TGTGCCAGCAGGAGGCGACCGGTTGGGGGCGCGGAGACCCAGTACTTC. V usage is TRBV6-1 and J usage is TRBJ2-5, with TRBD1 as a possible D gene (6 bases). Looked up from germline, CDR1 is MNHNS and CDR2 is SASEGT. This CDR3 spans 16 amino acids. Trimming took 6 bases from V and 5 from J, leaving 22 bases between them.